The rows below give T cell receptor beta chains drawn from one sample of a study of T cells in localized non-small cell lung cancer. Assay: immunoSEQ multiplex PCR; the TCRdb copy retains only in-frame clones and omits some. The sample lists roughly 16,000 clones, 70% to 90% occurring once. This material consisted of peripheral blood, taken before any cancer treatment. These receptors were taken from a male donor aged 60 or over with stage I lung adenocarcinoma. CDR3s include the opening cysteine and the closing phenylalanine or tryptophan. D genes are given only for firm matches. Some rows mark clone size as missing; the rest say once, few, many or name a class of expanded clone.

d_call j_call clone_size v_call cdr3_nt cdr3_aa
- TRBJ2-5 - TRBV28 TGTGCCAGCAGTGGGGATACCCAGTACTTC CASSGDTQYF
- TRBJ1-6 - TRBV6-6 TGTGCCAGCACCAAGGGAGGGAGCTCCTATAATTCACCCCTCCACTTT CASTKGGSSYNSPLHF
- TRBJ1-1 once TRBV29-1 TGCAGCGGATTACCACAGGGTTTGGGCACTGAAGCTTTCTTT CSGLPQGLGTEAFF
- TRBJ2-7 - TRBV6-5 TGTGCCAGCAGTTACGGGACCGAGCAGTACTTC CASSYGTEQYF
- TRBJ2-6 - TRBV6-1 TGTGCCAGCAGTGAAGTTGAGGGGTTCAACTCTGGGGCCAACGTCCTGACTTTC CASSEVEGFNSGANVLTF
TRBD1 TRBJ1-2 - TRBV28 TGTGCCAGCAGTGGCGCAGGGGGCAATGGCTACACCTTC CASSGAGGNGYTF
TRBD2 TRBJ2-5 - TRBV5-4 TGTGCCAGCAGCCTAATAGCGGGAGTGCAAGAGACCCAGTACTTC CASSLIAGVQETQYF
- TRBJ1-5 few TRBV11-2 TGTGCCAGCAGCTTAGATGGTGGCCGCGGGGAGCCCCAGCATTTT CASSLDGGRGEPQHF
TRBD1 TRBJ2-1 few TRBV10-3 TGTGCCATTTCGGGACAGGGGCGCCCCAATGAGCAGTTCTTC CAISGQGRPNEQFF
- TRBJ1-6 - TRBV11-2 TGTGCCAGCAGCAAGGAGGATTCACCCCTCCACTTT CASSKEDSPLHF
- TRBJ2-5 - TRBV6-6 TGTGCCAGCAGAAGACTAGTAGGAGGCCAAGAGACCCAGTACTTC CASRRLVGGQETQYF
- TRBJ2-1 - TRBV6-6 TGTGCCAGCAGCTACAATGAGCAGTTCTTC CASSYNEQFF
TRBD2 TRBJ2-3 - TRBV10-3 TGTGCCATCAGTGACAGGGGGGGACTAGCAGGAAAGTATTTT CAISDRGGLAGKYF
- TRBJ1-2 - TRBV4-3 TGCGCCAGCAGCCACGGGGAGGGGAGGGATGGCTACACCTTC CASSHGEGRDGYTF
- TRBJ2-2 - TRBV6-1 TGTGCCAGCATTCTCAATCAGGGCGTCGGGGAGCTGTTTTTT CASILNQGVGELFF
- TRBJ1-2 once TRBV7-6 TGTGCTAGCAGCCCCCGCACGGCCTATGGCTACACCTTC CASSPRTAYGYTF
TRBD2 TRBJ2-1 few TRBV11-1 TGTGCCAGCAGCTTAGAACTAGCGGGCTTCCGCAATGAGCAGTTCTTC CASSLELAGFRNEQFF
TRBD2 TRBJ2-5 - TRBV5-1 TGCGCCAGCAGTTGGGGGACTAGCGGGGGGACCCAAGAGACCCAGTACTTC CASSWGTSGGTQETQYF
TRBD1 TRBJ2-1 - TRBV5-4 TGTGCCAGCAAAGAATTCCGGGACAGGGCCCATGAGCAGTTCTTC CASKEFRDRAHEQFF
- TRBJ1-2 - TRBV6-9 TGTGCCAGCAGTTACGACAGAGGGTCCTCTTATGGCTACACCTTC CASSYDRGSSYGYTF
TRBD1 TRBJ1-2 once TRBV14 TGTGCCAGCAGCCAAGGACTGACAGGGACCACTAACTATGGCTACACCTTC CASSQGLTGTTNYGYTF
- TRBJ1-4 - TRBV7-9 TGTGCCAGCAGCTTAGGCCGGGGCTCGGGTGAAAAACTGTTTTTT CASSLGRGSGEKLFF
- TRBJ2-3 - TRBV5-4 TGTGCCAGCAGCTTGGTAACTGGTGGGGGGAGTTGGGGTGCGCAGTATTTT CASSLVTGGGSWGAQYF
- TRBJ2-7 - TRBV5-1 TGCGCCAGCACCCCCCGGGGCGGATCCTACGAGCAGTACTTC CASTPRGGSYEQYF
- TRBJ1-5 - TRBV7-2 TGTGCCAGCAGCCCCCAGGGTTCGTTTCAGCCCCAGCATTTT CASSPQGSFQPQHF
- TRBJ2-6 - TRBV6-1 TGTGCCAGCAGTGAATCGGGGGCCAACGTCCTGACTTTC CASSESGANVLTF
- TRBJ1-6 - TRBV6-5 TGTGCCACCGTGGGGGCAGTCTCTAATTCACCCCTCCACTTT CATVGAVSNSPLHF
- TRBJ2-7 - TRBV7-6 TGTGCCAGCAGCTTAGACGGGGAGACAGTCACCTACGAGCAGTACTTC CASSLDGETVTYEQYF
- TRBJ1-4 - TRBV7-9 TGTGCCAGCAGCTTAGAGACTGAAAGTGAAAAACTGTTTTTT CASSLETESEKLFF
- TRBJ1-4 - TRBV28 TGTGCCAGCAGTTTAGGGGGTCAAAGGGAAAAACTGTTTTTT CASSLGGQREKLFF
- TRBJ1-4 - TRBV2 TGTGCCAGCAGTGTCGTCCCGGGGGCAACTAATGAAAAACTGTTTTTT CASSVVPGATNEKLFF
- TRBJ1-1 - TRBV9 TGTGCCAGCAGCCCTCCGGGGGGGGGCGAAGCTTTCTTT CASSPPGGGEAFF
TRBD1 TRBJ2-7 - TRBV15 TGTGCCACCGAATCCGGGACAGGGGGTTACGAGCAGTACTTC CATESGTGGYEQYF
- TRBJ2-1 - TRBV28 TGTGCCAGCAGTTTAGATACAGTTCTTGAGCAGTTCTTC CASSLDTVLEQFF
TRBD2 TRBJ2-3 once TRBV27 TGTGCCAGCAGTTTATCTGCGGGGGGAACAGATACGCAGTATTTT CASSLSAGGTDTQYF
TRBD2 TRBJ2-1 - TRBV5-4 TGTGCCAGCAGCTTGGCTGGCGGGAGGGCCTACAATGAGCAGTTCTTC CASSLAGGRAYNEQFF
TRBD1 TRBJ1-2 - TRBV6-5 TGTGCCAGCAGGAAGTTACAGGGGGGAAGGGGGGGCTACACCTTC CASRKLQGGRGGYTF
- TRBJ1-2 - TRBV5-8 TGTGCCAGCAGCTTGGGGGATGCTAACTATGGCTACACCTTC CASSLGDANYGYTF
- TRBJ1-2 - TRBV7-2 TGTGCCAGCAGCCAAATGACAGGCCCTAACTATGGCTACACCTTC CASSQMTGPNYGYTF
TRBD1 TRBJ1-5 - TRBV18 TGTGCCAGCTCACCCTTCGACAGGGGCAATCAGCCCCAGCATTTT CASSPFDRGNQPQHF